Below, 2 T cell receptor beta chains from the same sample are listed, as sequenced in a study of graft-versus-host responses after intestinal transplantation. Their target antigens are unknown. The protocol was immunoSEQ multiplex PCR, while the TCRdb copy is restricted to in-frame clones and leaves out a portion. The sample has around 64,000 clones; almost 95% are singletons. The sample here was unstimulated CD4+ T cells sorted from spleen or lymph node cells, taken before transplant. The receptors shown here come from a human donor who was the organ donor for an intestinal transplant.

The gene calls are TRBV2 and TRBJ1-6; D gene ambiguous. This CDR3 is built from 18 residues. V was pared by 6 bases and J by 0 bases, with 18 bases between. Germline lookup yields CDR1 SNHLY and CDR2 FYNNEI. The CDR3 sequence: CASRTTGRRSSYNSPLHF. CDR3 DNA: TGTGCCAGCAGGACGACTGGACGGAGGAGCTCCTATAATTCACCCCTCCACTTT.

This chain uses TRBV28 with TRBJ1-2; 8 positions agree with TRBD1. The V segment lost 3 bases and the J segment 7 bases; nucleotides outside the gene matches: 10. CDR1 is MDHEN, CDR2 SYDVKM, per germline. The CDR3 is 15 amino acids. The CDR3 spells CASSFLRQGASGYTF. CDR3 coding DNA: TGTGCCAGCAGTTTCCTACGCCAGGGGGCTTCTGGCTACACCTTC.